The clone carrying this T cell receptor (beta chain) was seen a handful of times. Profiled with immunoSEQ multiplex PCR; TCRdb holds only in-frame clones, not every one. Of about 220,000 clones listed, 60% to 85% are singletons. This sample was included in a study of blood T cell repertoires in COVID-19. Study background: There were acute and convalescent COVID-19 samples, and they came from the United States, Italy and Spain.

From germline, CDR1 is SNHLY and CDR2 FYNNEI. The trim removed 3 bases at V and 9 bases at J, leaving 5 bases unmatched. The CDR3 sequence is 13 residues long. The source of this sequence is a woman in her 70s with acute or convalescent COVID-19. The chain has TRBV2 and TRBJ2-7; 10 bases fit TRBD2. The sequenced material came from peripheral blood. Written as DNA, the CDR3 is TGTGCCAGCAGTGATGGGACTAGCGTTGCGCAGTACGTC. Translation: CASSDGTSVAQYV.